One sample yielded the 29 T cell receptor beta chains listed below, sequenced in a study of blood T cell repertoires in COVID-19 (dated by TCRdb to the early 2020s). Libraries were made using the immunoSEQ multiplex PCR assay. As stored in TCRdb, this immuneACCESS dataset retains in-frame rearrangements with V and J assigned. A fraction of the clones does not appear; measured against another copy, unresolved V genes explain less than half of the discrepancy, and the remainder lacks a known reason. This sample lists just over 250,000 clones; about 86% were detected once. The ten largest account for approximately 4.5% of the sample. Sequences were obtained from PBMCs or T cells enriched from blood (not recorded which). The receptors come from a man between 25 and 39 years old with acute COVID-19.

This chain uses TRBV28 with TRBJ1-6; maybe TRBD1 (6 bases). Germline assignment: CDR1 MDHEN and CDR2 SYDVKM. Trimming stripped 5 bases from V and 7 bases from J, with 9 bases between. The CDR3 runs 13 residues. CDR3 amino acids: CASSPGQNSPLHF. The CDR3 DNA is TGTGCCAGCAGTCCGGGACAAAATTCACCCCTCCACTTT.

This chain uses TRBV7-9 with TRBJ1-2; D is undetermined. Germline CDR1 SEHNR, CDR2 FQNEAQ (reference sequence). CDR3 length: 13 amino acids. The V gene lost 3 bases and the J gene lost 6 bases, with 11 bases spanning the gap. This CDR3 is CASSLVDVDGYTF. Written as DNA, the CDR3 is TGTGCCAGCAGCTTGGTAGATGTCGATGGCTACACCTTC.

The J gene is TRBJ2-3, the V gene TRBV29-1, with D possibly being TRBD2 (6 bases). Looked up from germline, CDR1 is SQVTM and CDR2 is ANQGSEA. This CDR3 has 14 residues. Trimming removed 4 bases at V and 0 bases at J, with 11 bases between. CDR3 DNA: TGCAGCGTTGTTGATAGCGGTAGCACAGATACGCAGTATTTT. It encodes CSVVDSGSTDTQYF.

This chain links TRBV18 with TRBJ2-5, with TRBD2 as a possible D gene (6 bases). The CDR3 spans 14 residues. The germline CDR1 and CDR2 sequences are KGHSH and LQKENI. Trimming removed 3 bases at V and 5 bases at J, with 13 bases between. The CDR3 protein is CASSPPAGTETQYF. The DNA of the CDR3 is TGTGCCAGCTCACCGCCAGCGGGTACCGAGACCCAGTACTTC. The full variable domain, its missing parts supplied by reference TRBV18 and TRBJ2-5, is NAGVMQNPRHLVRRRGQEARLRCSPMKGHSHVYWYRQLPEEGLKFMVYLQKENIIDESGMPKERFSAEFPKEGPSILRIQQVVRGDSAAYFCASSPPAGTETQYFGPGTRLLVL.

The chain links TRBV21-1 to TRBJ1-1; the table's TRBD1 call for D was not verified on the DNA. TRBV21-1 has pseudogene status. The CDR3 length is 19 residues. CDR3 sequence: CASSKGPGQGSLRSTEAFF. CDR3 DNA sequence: TGTGCCAGCAGCAAAGGTCCGGGACAGGGAAGCCTGCGTAGCACTGAAGCTTTCTTT.

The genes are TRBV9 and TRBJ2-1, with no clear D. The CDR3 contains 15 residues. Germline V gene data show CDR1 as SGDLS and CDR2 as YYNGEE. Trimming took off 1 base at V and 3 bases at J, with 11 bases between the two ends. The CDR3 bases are TGTGCCAGCAGCGTACTCGCGGAGAACTACAATGAGCAGTTCTTC. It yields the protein CASSVLAENYNEQFF.

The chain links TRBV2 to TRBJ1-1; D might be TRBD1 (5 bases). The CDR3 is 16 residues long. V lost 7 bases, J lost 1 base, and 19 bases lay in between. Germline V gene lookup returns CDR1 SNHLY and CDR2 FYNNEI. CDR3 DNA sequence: TGTGCCAGCAATATAAACAACCGACAGTCGAACACTGAAGCTTTCTTT. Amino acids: CASNINNRQSNTEAFF.

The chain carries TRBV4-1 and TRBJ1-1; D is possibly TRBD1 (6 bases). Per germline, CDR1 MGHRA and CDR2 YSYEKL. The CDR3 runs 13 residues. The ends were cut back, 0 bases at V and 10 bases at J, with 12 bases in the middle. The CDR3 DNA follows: TGCGCCAGCAGCCAAGATAGCAGGGGCAGAGCTTTCTTT. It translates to CASSQDSRGRAFF.

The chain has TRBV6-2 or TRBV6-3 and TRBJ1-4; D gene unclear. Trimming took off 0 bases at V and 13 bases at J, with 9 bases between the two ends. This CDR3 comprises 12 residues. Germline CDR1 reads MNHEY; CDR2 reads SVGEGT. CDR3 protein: CASSYSPRVLFF. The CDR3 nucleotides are TGTGCCAGCAGTTACTCTCCGAGAGTACTGTTTTTT.

CDR3 region: CASSQVRTTGGYTF. CDR3 nucleotides: TGTGCCAGCAGCCAAGTGAGGACGACGGGAGGCTACACCTTC. The chain uses TRBV3-1 (or the pseudogene TRBV3-2) and TRBJ1-2; D gene unclear. Trimming stripped 1 base from V and 8 bases from J, with 14 bases between. The CDR3 is 14 amino acids. CDR1 and CDR2 (germline): LGHDT, YNNKEL (reference sequence).

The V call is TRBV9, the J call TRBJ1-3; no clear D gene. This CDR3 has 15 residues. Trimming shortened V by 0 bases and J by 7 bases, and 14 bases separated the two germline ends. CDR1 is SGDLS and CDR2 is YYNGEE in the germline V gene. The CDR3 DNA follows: TGTGCCAGCAGCGTAGATGGTCGCGGAGGGAACACCATATATTTT. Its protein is CASSVDGRGGNTIYF.

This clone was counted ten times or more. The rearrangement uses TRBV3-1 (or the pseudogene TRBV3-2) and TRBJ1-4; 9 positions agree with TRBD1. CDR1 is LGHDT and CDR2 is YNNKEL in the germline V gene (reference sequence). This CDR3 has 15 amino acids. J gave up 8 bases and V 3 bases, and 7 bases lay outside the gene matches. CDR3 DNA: TGTGCCAGCAGCCAGAGGACAGGGGAGCCAGAAAAACTGTTTTTT. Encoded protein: CASSQRTGEPEKLFF.

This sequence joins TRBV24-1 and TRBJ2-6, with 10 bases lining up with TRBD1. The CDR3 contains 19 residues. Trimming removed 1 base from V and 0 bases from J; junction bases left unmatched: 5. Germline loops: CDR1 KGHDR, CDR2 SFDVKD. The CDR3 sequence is CATSDFLGTGASGANVLTF. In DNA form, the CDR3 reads TGTGCCACCAGTGATTTCCTCGGGACAGGGGCCTCTGGGGCCAACGTCCTGACTTTC.

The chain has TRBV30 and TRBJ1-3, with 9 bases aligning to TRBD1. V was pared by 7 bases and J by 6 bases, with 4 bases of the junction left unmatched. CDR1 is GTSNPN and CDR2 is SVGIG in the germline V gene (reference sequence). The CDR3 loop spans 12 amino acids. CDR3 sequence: CALDRGQNTIYF. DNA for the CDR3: TGTGCCTTGGACAGGGGTCAAAACACCATATATTTT.

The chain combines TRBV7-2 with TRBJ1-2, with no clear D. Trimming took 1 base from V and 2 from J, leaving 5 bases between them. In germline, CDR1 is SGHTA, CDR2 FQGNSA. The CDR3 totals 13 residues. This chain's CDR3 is CASSLGLNYGYTF. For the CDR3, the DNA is TGTGCCAGCAGCTTAGGACTGAACTATGGCTACACCTTC.

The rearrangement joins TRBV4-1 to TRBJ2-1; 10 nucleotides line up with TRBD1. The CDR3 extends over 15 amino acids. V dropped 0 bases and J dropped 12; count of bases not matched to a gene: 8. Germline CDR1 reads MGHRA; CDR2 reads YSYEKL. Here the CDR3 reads CASSQEGQGLIRQFF. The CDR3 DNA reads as TGCGCCAGCAGCCAAGAGGGACAGGGGTTAATTAGGCAGTTCTTC.

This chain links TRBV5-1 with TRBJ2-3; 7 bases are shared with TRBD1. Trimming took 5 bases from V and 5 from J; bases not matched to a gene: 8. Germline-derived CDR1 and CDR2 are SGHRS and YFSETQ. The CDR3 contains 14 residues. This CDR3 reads CASRLRQGKDTQYF. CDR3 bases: TGCGCCAGCAGACTTAGACAGGGAAAAGATACGCAGTATTTT.

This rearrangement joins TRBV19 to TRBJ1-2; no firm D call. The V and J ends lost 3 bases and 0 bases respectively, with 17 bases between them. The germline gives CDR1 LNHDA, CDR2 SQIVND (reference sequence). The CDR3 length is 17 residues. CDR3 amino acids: CASSIDGASGTNYGYTF. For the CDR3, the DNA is TGTGCCAGTAGTATTGACGGAGCAAGCGGAACTAACTATGGCTACACCTTC.

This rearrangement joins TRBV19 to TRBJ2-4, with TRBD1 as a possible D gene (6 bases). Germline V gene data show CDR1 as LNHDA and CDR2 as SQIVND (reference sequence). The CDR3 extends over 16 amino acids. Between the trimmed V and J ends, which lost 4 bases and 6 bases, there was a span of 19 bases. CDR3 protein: CASSTPSAQGRNIQYF. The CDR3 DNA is TGTGCCAGTAGTACCCCCTCGGCACAGGGTAGAAACATTCAGTACTTC.

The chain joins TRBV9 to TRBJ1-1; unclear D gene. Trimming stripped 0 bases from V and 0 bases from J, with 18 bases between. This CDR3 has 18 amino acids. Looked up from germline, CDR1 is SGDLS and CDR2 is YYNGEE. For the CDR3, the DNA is TGTGCCAGCAGCGTAGAGAGTATGAGTGGTGCGGTGAACACTGAAGCTTTCTTT. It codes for CASSVESMSGAVNTEAFF.

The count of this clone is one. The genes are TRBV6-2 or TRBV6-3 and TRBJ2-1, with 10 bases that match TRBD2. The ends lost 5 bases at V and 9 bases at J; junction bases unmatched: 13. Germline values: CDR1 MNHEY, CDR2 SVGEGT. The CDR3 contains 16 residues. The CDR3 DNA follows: TGTGCCAGCAGTCAATCCCCAGCGGGAGGGCCCAGTGAGCAGTTCTTC. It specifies CASSQSPAGGPSEQFF.

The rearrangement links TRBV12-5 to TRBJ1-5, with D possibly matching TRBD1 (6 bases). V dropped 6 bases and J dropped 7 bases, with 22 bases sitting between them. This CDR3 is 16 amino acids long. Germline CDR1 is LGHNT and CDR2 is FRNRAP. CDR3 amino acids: CASGPRGAGEGQPQHF. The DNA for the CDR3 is TGTGCTAGTGGCCCCCGCGGGGCAGGGGAGGGCCAGCCCCAGCATTTT.

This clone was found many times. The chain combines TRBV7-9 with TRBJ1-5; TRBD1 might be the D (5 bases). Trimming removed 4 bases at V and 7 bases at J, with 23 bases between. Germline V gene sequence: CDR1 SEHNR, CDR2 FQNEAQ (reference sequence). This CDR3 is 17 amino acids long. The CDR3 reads CASSSSRQGGKGQPQHF. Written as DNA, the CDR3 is TGTGCCAGCAGCTCTAGCCGGCAGGGAGGTAAGGGACAGCCCCAGCATTTT.

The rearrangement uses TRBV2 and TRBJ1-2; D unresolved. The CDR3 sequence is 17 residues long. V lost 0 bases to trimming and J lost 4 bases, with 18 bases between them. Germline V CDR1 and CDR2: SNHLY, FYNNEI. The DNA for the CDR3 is TGTGCCAGCAGTGAAGCGCTACCAGGCCCTGCTGGCTATGGCTACACCTTC. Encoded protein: CASSEALPGPAGYGYTF.

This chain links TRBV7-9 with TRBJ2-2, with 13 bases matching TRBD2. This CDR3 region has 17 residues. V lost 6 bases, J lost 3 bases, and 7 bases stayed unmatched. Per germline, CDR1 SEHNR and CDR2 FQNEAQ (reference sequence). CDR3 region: CASRTGLAGDYTGELFF. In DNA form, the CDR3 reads TGTGCCAGCAGAACCGGACTAGCGGGGGACTACACCGGGGAGCTGTTTTTT.

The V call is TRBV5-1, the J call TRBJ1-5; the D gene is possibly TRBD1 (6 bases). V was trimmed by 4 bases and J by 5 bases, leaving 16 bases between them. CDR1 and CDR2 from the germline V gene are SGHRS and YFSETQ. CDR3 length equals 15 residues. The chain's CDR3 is CASSPLGGGDQPQHF. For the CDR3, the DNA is TGCGCCAGCAGCCCCCTAGGGGGAGGGGATCAGCCCCAGCATTTT.

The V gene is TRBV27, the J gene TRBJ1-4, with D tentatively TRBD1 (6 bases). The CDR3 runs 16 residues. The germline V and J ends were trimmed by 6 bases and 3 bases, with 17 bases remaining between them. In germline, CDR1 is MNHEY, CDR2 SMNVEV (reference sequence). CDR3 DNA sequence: TGTGCCAGCAGCCCTCGGGGGGCGGGGGCTAATGAAAAACTGTTTTTT. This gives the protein CASSPRGAGANEKLFF.

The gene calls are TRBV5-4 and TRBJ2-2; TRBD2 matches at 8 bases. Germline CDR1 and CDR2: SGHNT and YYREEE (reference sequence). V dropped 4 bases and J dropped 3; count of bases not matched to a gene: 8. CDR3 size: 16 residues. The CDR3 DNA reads TGTGCCAGCAGCACCCGGGGGGGATATGACACCGGGGAGCTGTTTTTT. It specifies CASSTRGGYDTGELFF.

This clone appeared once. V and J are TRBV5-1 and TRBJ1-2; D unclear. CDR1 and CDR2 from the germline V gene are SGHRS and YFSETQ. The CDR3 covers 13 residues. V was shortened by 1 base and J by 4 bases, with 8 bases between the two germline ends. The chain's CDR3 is CASSLYAGYGYTF. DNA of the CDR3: TGCGCCAGCAGCTTGTACGCGGGCTATGGCTACACCTTC. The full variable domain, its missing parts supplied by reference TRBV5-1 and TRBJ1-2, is KAGVTQTPRYLIKTRGQQVTLSCSPISGHRSVSWYQQTPGQGLQFLFEYFSETQRNKGNFPGRFSGRQFSNSRSEMNVSTLELGDSALYLCASSLYAGYGYTFGSGTRLTVV.